What follows is one T cell receptor beta chain and its context. What it binds is not known. This sample stems from a study of Ad26.COV2.S vaccination and SARS-CoV-2 variants. About the study: Intramuscular Ad26.COV2.S doses were given once or twice, 56 days apart. Findings of the study overall: Vaccine recipients posted higher spike-specific TCR breadth than their placebo counterparts. Total T cell responses may have been underestimated by the TCR breadth and depth analyses.

Specified treatment: around 19 received Ad26.COV2.S at low or high dose, single or two shots; five or six received placebo; per-sample allocation not given. Collection of samples fell on day 63 after the first vaccine or placebo injection. TCRdb's table, derived via immunoSEQ multiplex PCR, lists solely in-frame clones and lacks some. The table records some 390,000 clones, approximately 89% of them present only once. With 3 bases removed from V and 3 bases from J, the gap between germline ends came to 15 bases. Germline-derived CDR1 and CDR2 are KGHSH and LQKENI. The CDR3 sequence is 15 residues long.

The sequences come from peripheral blood, collected in a trial of Ad26.COV2.S vaccine versus placebo. The sequence was obtained from a person aged 18-60 years who received the Ad26.COV2.S COVID-19 vaccine or a placebo. V and J are TRBV18 and TRBJ2-7; either TRBD1 or TRBD2 may fit D (6 bases each). CDR3 residues: CASSPPRKGGYEQYF. The CDR3 region has the DNA TGTGCCAGCTCACCCCCGAGAAAGGGGGGCTACGAGCAGTACTTC.